The 14 T cell receptor beta chains in this list originate from one sample, sequenced in a study of beta chain features in type 1 diabetes. Study-wide results and caveats: Moderately but significantly shorter TCRB CDR3s were found in Type 1 diabetes patients in all four CD4+ subsets.

These receptors have no known antigen. The entirety of the isolated RNA underwent reverse transcription, so expressed TCRB transcripts were sequenced. TCRdb's copy holds only in-frame clones and misses some; the assay was immunoSEQ multiplex PCR. The repertoire holds around 300,000 clones, with about 15% as singletons. The sequenced sample was naive CD4+ T cells from blood. These TCRs come from a man between 18 and 35 years old with type 1 diabetes.

This clone has only a few counts. Different DNA sequences within this sample yield the same CDR3. As DNA, the CDR3 is TGTGCCAGCTCACCACCACGGGGCACAGATACGCAGTATTTT. Its translation: CASSPPRGTDTQYF. The gene calls are TRBV18 and TRBJ2-3; no clear D. This CDR3 comprises 14 residues. The germline CDR1 and CDR2 sequences are KGHSH and LQKENI. V lost 0 bases, J lost 1 base, and 5 bases lay in between. Variable domain in full (rest from reference TRBV18 and TRBJ2-3): NAGVMQNPRHLVRRRGQEARLRCSPMKGHSHVYWYRQLPEEGLKFMVYLQKENIIDESGMPKERFSAEFPKEGPSILRIQQVVRGDSAAYFCASSPPRGTDTQYFGPGTRLTVL.

A few counts support this clone. The CDR3 loop is CASSETPYTQYF. CDR3 DNA: TGTGCCAGCAGTGAGACTCCCTATACGCAGTATTTT. The V call is TRBV9, the J call TRBJ2-3; D is ambiguous. V dropped 5 bases and J dropped 7 bases, with 11 bases sitting between them. The CDR3 consists of 12 residues. From germline, CDR1 is SGDLS and CDR2 YYNGEE.

This chain joins TRBV5-4 and TRBJ2-5; a weak D match, TRBD2 (7 bases). Germline V gene lookup returns CDR1 SGHNT and CDR2 YYREEE (reference sequence). V was cut by 6 bases and J by 7 bases, with 19 bases left in between. The CDR3 has 14 residues. The CDR3 here is CASNKGGELGTQYF. The DNA of the CDR3 is TGTGCCAGCAACAAGGGGGGGGAACTAGGGACCCAGTACTTC.

V and J are TRBV11-3 and TRBJ2-7; D ambiguous. Germline CDR1 is SGHNT and CDR2 is YENEEA. This CDR3 spans 14 amino acids. Trimming cost V 5 bases and J 6 bases, with 17 bases left between them. The CDR3 nucleotides are TGTGCCAGCAGCCCTGGAAGGAGTTCACTCGAGCAGTACTTC. Its protein is CASSPGRSSLEQYF.

The chain recombines TRBV7-9 with TRBJ2-1; the D gene is possibly TRBD1 (6 bases). Trimming cost V 2 bases and J 4 bases, with 18 bases left between them. The CDR3 is 17 amino acids. In germline, CDR1 is SEHNR, CDR2 FQNEAQ (reference sequence). CDR3 loop: CASSLLQGSLLYNEQFF. The CDR3 DNA reads as TGTGCCAGCAGCTTACTCCAGGGGAGTTTGTTGTACAATGAGCAGTTCTTC.

This chain joins TRBV7-6 and TRBJ2-2; D may be TRBD2 (6 bases). V was cut by 0 bases and J by 6 bases, with 14 bases left in between. This CDR3 region has 16 residues. CDR1 is SGHVS, CDR2 FNYEAQ, per germline. In DNA, the CDR3 is TGTGCCAGCAGCTTAGCTTGGTCCGCGGGGCCCGGGGAGCTGTTTTTT. Translated: CASSLAWSAGPGELFF.

The rearrangement links TRBV18 to TRBJ1-2; no clear D gene. The V gene lost 5 bases and the J gene lost 4 bases, with 11 bases spanning the gap. The CDR3 is 13 amino acids. Per germline, CDR1 KGHSH and CDR2 LQKENI. The chain's CDR3 is CASSSIEVYGYTF. CDR3 in DNA: TGTGCCAGCTCATCAATAGAGGTCTATGGCTACACCTTC.

This clone was counted only a few times. The chain couples TRBV5-4 to TRBJ2-1; TRBD2 is a possible D gene (5 bases). The CDR3 consists of 16 residues. V lost 0 bases to trimming and J lost 6 bases, with 16 bases between them. CDR1 SGHNT and CDR2 YYREEE come from the germline V gene (reference sequence). The chain's CDR3 is CASSLDEASFRNEQFF. DNA of the CDR3: TGTGCCAGCAGCTTGGATGAGGCTAGCTTTCGCAATGAGCAGTTCTTC.

V usage is TRBV7-2 and J usage is TRBJ2-7; 16 bases align to TRBD2. The CDR3 has 17 amino acids. CDR1 SGHTA and CDR2 FQGNSA come from the germline V gene. The ends lost 5 bases at V and 6 bases at J; junction bases unmatched: 10. In DNA form, the CDR3 reads TGTGCCAGCAGCCCAAAGGGACTAGCGGGGGGGCCAGGCGAGCAGTACTTC. Translating gives CASSPKGLAGGPGEQYF.

This clone was observed a few times. Other nucleotide sequences in the sample specify the same CDR3. This chain uses TRBV18 with TRBJ2-3; D is unclear. The CDR3 length is 13 residues. Germline V CDR1 and CDR2: KGHSH, LQKENI. The ends were cut back, 3 bases at V and 0 bases at J, with 4 bases in the middle. CDR3 sequence reads: CASSPPSTDTQYF. The CDR3 DNA reads as TGTGCCAGCTCACCTCCAAGCACAGATACGCAGTATTTT.

There are a few counts of this clone. The chain recombines TRBV19 with TRBJ1-5, with D uncertain. Per the germline V gene, CDR1 is LNHDA and CDR2 is SQIVND (reference sequence). This CDR3 is 16 amino acids long. The V end lost 3 bases, the J end lost 2 bases, and 14 bases lay between the germline ends. This chain's CDR3 is CASSISLGVGNQPQHF. The CDR3 region has the DNA TGTGCCAGTAGTATTAGTTTGGGAGTAGGCAATCAGCCCCAGCATTTT.

This clone has just a few counts. The chain carries TRBV28 and TRBJ2-2, with D maybe TRBD1 (5 bases). This CDR3 is 14 amino acids long. V lost 5 bases, J lost 2 bases, and 9 bases lay in between. CDR1 is MDHEN, CDR2 SYDVKM, per germline. This CDR3 reads CASSMTVNTGELFF. CDR3 in DNA: TGTGCCAGCAGTATGACAGTTAACACCGGGGAGCTGTTTTTT.

This clone was recorded a few times. J is TRBJ2-3 and V is TRBV7-9; no clear D. This CDR3 has 13 amino acids. Germline lookup yields CDR1 SEHNR and CDR2 FQNEAQ (reference sequence). V shed 5 bases and J shed 0 bases, with 6 bases lying between them. The CDR3 loop is CASSVPSTDTQYF. The DNA for the CDR3 is TGTGCCAGCAGCGTCCCTAGCACAGATACGCAGTATTTT.

V is TRBV5-6 and J is TRBJ2-5, with D possibly TRBD2 on 5 matching bases. Between the trimmed V and J ends, which lost 2 bases and 5 bases, there was a span of 16 bases. This CDR3 region has 15 residues. Per germline, CDR1 SGHDT and CDR2 YYEEEE. As DNA, the CDR3 is TGTGCCAGCAGCTTTGGGGTGGCGGGCGGGGAGACCCAGTACTTC. Protein product: CASSFGVAGGETQYF.